This TCR beta chain was profiled in a study of Graves' ophthalmopathy and Graves' hyperthyroidism. The CDR3 covers 13 residues. Trimming left V 1 base short and J 6 bases short, with 7 bases between. It was from 10 ml of fresh peripheral blood that the PBMCs came. Study findings and constraints: The model forecast ophthalmopathy progression, reaching around 66% sensitivity and 72% to 80% specificity. With approximately 88% sensitivity and around 80% specificity, a 13-signature model separated ophthalmopathy from stable hyperthyroidism.

Worth noting for this clonotype: No antigen is known for it.

For repertoire sequencing, the TCR beta CDR3 regions were amplified from RNA transcripts. RT-PCR with HTBI primers came first, then second-round multiplex PCR. Each CDR3 protein is one row after TCRdb ran MiXCR on the multiplex PCR reads. The sample shows about 400,000 distinct CDR3 sequences, around 20% of them seen only once. The chain links TRBV12-3 or TRBV12-4 to TRBJ1-5; D is unclear. Input material: peripheral blood. The sequence came from a woman under 30 with Graves' ophthalmopathy. CDR3 coding DNA: TGTGCCAGCAGTTTAGGCCTCCTTCAGCCCCAGCATTTT. It encodes CASSLGLLQPQHF.